This T cell receptor (beta chain) is from a study of cytomegalovirus exposure and HLA in healthy donors. Findings of the study overall: TCR clusters originating in the first cohort tended to co-occur in the 100 to 150 validation repertoires, according to a later analysis.

CDR3 length: 17 residues. The germline gives CDR1 LNHNV, CDR2 YYDKDF (reference sequence). The ends lost 5 bases at V and 4 bases at J; junction bases unmatched: 12. Generated by immunoSEQ multiplex PCR, the TCRdb table keeps only in-frame clones and is missing some. The sample records 110,000 to 150,000 clones, approximately 87% being singletons. In regard to this clone: The antigen remains unidentified.

The chain recombines TRBV15 with TRBJ2-1; TRBD1 agrees at 9 bases. This sequence originates from a man aged 18 to 30 in good health and CMV-seronegative. The source material was PBMCs. The CDR3 region has the DNA TGTGCCACCAGCCCCATGGTATGGGGACAGGGTTACAATGAGCAGTTCTTC. Translated: CATSPMVWGQGYNEQFF.